This record concerns one T cell receptor beta chain sequence. Its target is not known. The data derive from a study of T cell responses to AZD1222 COVID-19 vaccine. Study context: Pooled together were second doses at about 4 or about 12 weeks.

The CDR3 runs 14 residues. Germline V gene sequence: CDR1 LGHDT, CDR2 YNNKEL (reference sequence). V lost 1 base and J lost 5, with 6 bases in between. Libraries were prepared by immunoSEQ multiplex PCR; TCRdb keeps only in-frame clonotypes and omits some of them. The sample consists of 100,000 or so clones, 85% to 90% of them appearing once. Study conclusions and caveats: Females made up more of the donors, who were largely white British, and clonal diversity may have come out too low.

This clonotype originated in an adult in good health. The chain employs TRBV3-1 (or the pseudogene TRBV3-2) and TRBJ1-6; D unclear. Specimen: peripheral blood, collected on day 0 of AZD1222 vaccination. This chain's CDR3 is CASSQGQNNSPLHF. In DNA, the CDR3 is TGTGCCAGCAGCCAAGGGCAGAATAATTCACCCCTCCACTTT.